A single sample is the source of the 25 T cell receptor beta chains below, sequenced in a study of early T cells in non-severe SARS-CoV-2 infection. TCRdb itself ran the 5' RACE reads through MiXCR, one entry per CDR3 protein. Among about 22,000 distinct CDR3 sequences listed, 4% were seen once. What was sequenced was whole blood. The receptors originated from an adult who was a healthcare worker with PCR-confirmed SARS-CoV-2 infection or an uninfected control (not recorded which).

This clonotype came up many times. The CDR3 DNA is TGTGCCAGCAGCCCGCTGAGGATAGGGGAGACCCAGTACTTC. It translates to CASSPLRIGETQYF. This chain uses TRBV6-6 with TRBJ2-5; no definite D call. The CDR3 sequence is 14 residues long. Looked up from germline, CDR1 is MNHNY and CDR2 is SVGAGI (reference sequence). V gave up 6 bases and J gave up 5 bases, with 16 bases separating them.

This clonotype was seen repeatedly, ten times or more. The chain is built from TRBV7-6 and TRBJ1-6; D unresolved. This CDR3 is built from 15 residues. V shed 2 bases and J shed 7 bases, with 12 bases lying between them. CDR1 and CDR2 (germline): SGHVS, FNYEAQ. The CDR3 sequence is CASSLTQAVNSPLHF. CDR3 DNA sequence: TGTGCCAGCAGCTTAACCCAGGCTGTGAATTCACCCCTCCACTTT. Supplemented by reference TRBV7-6 and TRBJ1-6, the full variable domain reads GAGVSQSPRYKVTKRGQDVALRCDPISGHVSLYWYRQALGQGPEFLTYFNYEAQQDKSGLPNDRFSAERPEGSISTLTIQRTEQRDSAMYRCASSLTQAVNSPLHFGNGTRLTVT.

This clonotype was seen many times. This chain connects TRBV7-8 to TRBJ2-4; possibly TRBD2 for D (7 bases). CDR3 length equals 20 residues. Trimming cost V 5 bases and J 0 bases, with 26 bases left between them. The germline gives CDR1 SGHVS, CDR2 FQNEAQ. CDR3 protein: CASSPRAWAGDNLAKNIQYF. CDR3 DNA: TGTGCCAGCAGCCCCCGGGCGTGGGCGGGGGACAATCTAGCCAAAAACATTCAGTACTTC.

This clonotype was counted at least ten times. The genes are TRBV11-2 and TRBJ1-5, with D possibly matching TRBD1 (5 bases). The CDR3 loop spans 13 amino acids. Trimming removed 5 bases at V and 6 bases at J, with 11 bases between. Germline CDR1 SGHAT, CDR2 FQNNGV. DNA for the CDR3: TGTGCCAGCAGCCAACAGGCTTCTCAGCCCCAGCATTTT. Encoded protein: CASSQQASQPQHF.

This clonotype is categorized as medium-sized. The V gene is TRBV3-1, the J gene TRBJ1-1; D is uncertain. Germline CDR1 is LGHDT and CDR2 is YNNKEL (reference sequence). V lost 6 bases and J lost 9, with 14 bases in between. There are 12 residues in the CDR3. The chain's CDR3 is CASSLPGWKAFF. The CDR3 DNA is TGTGCCAGCAGTCTACCGGGGTGGAAAGCTTTCTTT. Full variable domain (remainder filled in from reference TRBV3-1 and TRBJ1-1): DTAVSQTPKYLVTQMGNDKSIKCEQNLGHDTMYWYKQDSKKFLKIMFSYNNKELIINETVPNRFSPKSPDKAHLNLHINSLELGDSAVYFCASSLPGWKAFFGQGTRLTVV.

The rearrangement links TRBV10-3 to TRBJ1-5, with a possible D match to TRBD1 (6 bases). The CDR3 covers 13 residues. The germline gives CDR1 ENHRY, CDR2 SYGVKD. V lost 10 bases to trimming and J lost 3 bases, with 13 bases between them. The chain's CDR3 is CASGTSNNQPQHF. DNA for the CDR3: TGTGCCAGCGGGACATCGAACAATCAGCCCCAGCATTTT.

This clonotype was seen ten or more times. The V and J genes are TRBV7-9 and TRBJ1-1; TRBD1 might be the D (6 bases). The germline V gene has CDR1 SEHNR and CDR2 FQNEAQ (reference sequence). The germline V and J ends were trimmed by 4 bases and 4 bases, with 13 bases remaining between them. The CDR3 has 14 amino acids. The CDR3: CASSSADSPTEAFF. For the CDR3, the DNA is TGTGCCAGCAGCTCAGCGGACAGCCCCACTGAAGCTTTCTTT.

This clonotype was counted at least ten times. V gene TRBV20-1 combines with J gene TRBJ1-1; unclear D gene. V dropped 0 bases and J dropped 7 bases, with 9 bases sitting between them. The CDR3 has 12 residues. The germline CDR1 and CDR2 sequences are DFQATT and SNEGSKA (reference sequence). The CDR3 loop is CSARDEAVEAFF. The DNA of the CDR3 is TGCAGTGCTAGAGATGAAGCGGTTGAAGCTTTCTTT.

This clonotype was seen many times. This rearrangement joins TRBV7-9 to TRBJ2-3; D is undetermined. Trimming pared 3 bases from V and 10 bases from J, leaving 8 bases between. The CDR3 totals 11 residues. The germline V gene has CDR1 SEHNR and CDR2 FQNEAQ (reference sequence). The CDR3 nucleotides are TGTGCCAGCAGCTTCCCTCGGGCGCAGTATTTT. Translated: CASSFPRAQYF.

Ten or more counts support this clonotype. The chain links TRBV6-5 to TRBJ2-3; no clear D gene. Germline values: CDR1 MNHEY, CDR2 SVGAGI. Trimming removed 8 bases from V and 2 bases from J, with 11 bases in between. The CDR3 length is 13 residues. DNA of the CDR3: TGTGCCAGCGGTGGAACCTTCACAGATACGCAGTATTTT. As protein: CASGGTFTDTQYF.

In its sample, this clonotype was seen many times. The V call is TRBV20-1, the J call TRBJ2-3, with 11 positions matching TRBD2. Losses at the gene ends were 5 bases for V and 3 bases for J; bases not matched to a gene: 13. The CDR3 contains 17 residues. Germline CDR1 is DFQATT and CDR2 is SNEGSKA (reference sequence). The CDR3 coding sequence is TGCAGTGCTCCACCCCTTCTACTAGCGGGGGAGACAGATACGCAGTATTTT. Amino acid sequence: CSAPPLLLAGETDTQYF.

This clonotype was observed a handful of times. V usage is TRBV20-1 and J usage is TRBJ2-3, with D perhaps given as TRBD1 or TRBD2 (5 bases each). The CDR3 length is 15 residues. Germline V gene data show CDR1 as DFQATT and CDR2 as SNEGSKA (reference sequence). Trimming pared 5 bases from V and 1 base from J, leaving 16 bases between. CDR3 loop: CSAGPPGTGTDTQYF. For the CDR3, the DNA is TGCAGTGCTGGGCCCCCCGGGACGGGCACAGATACGCAGTATTTT.

This clonotype came up many times. The V and J genes are TRBV7-9 and TRBJ2-5; 9 nucleotides agree with TRBD2. Germline V gene lookup returns CDR1 SEHNR and CDR2 FQNEAQ (reference sequence). Trimming at V came to 1 base and at J to 2 bases, leaving 2 bases not matched to a gene. This CDR3 is built from 15 residues. The CDR3: CASSLVLAGQETQYF. CDR3 DNA sequence: TGTGCCAGCAGCTTAGTCCTAGCGGGACAAGAGACCCAGTACTTC.

This clonotype showed up just a few times. The rearrangement uses TRBV7-9 and TRBJ1-2; 9 bases match TRBD1. Losses at the gene ends were 5 bases for V and 4 bases for J; bases not matched to a gene: 8. This CDR3 has 15 amino acids. Per the germline V gene, CDR1 is SEHNR and CDR2 is FQNEAQ (reference sequence). CDR3 coding DNA: TGTGCCAGCAGCCCACAGGGGGCGAATGGCTATGGCTACACCTTC. Amino acids: CASSPQGANGYGYTF.

At least ten counts were recorded for this clonotype. This chain uses TRBV29-1 with TRBJ1-2; D possibly corresponds to TRBD1 (6 bases). The V gene lost 4 bases and the J gene lost 5 bases, with 11 bases spanning the gap. The germline gives CDR1 SQVTM, CDR2 ANQGSEA. The CDR3 has 12 residues. CDR3 amino acids: CSVVRDKYGYTF. As DNA, the CDR3 is TGCAGCGTTGTGAGGGACAAGTATGGCTACACCTTC.

There are many counts of this clonotype. The rearrangement links TRBV4-3 to TRBJ1-2; D is ambiguous. The CDR3 extends over 14 amino acids. The germline V and J ends were trimmed by 0 bases and 8 bases, with 13 bases remaining between them. Germline V lookup: CDR1 LGHNA, CDR2 YSLEER. CDR3 nucleotides: TGCGCCAGCAGCCAAGATGTGCAAGAAGGGGGCTACACCTTC. It translates to CASSQDVQEGGYTF.

This clonotype was seen at least ten times. The chain joins TRBV7-9 to TRBJ1-2; 11 bases align to TRBD1. Germline lookup yields CDR1 SEHNR and CDR2 FQNEAQ (reference sequence). The ends lost 0 bases at V and 7 bases at J; junction bases unmatched: 7. The CDR3 covers 16 residues. The DNA for the CDR3 is TGTGCCAGCAGCTTAGCGGACAGGGGGCGCGCGCGTGGCTACACCTTC. Its protein is CASSLADRGRARGYTF.

The chain employs TRBV5-6 and TRBJ1-6; a possible D gene is TRBD1 (5 bases). V gave up 3 bases and J gave up 8 bases, with 18 bases separating them. CDR3 length: 16 residues. The germline V gene has CDR1 SGHDT and CDR2 YYEEEE. The CDR3 reads CASSSTDWGLDSPLHF. CDR3 DNA: TGTGCCAGCAGCTCCACGGACTGGGGGTTGGATTCACCCCTCCACTTT.

This clonotype has at least ten counts. The genes are TRBV19 and TRBJ1-2; 7 bases are shared with TRBD1. CDR3 length equals 16 residues. The trim removed 6 bases at V and 8 bases at J, leaving 18 bases unmatched. In germline, CDR1 is LNHDA, CDR2 SQIVND (reference sequence). CDR3 DNA: TGTGCCAGTAGCGCGACCGGGACAGAAGGTCGAGGGGGCTACACCTTC. Translation gives CASSATGTEGRGGYTF.

In its sample, this clonotype ranks as medium-sized. V usage is TRBV12-3 or TRBV12-4 and J usage is TRBJ1-5, with a tentative D call TRBD1 (6 bases). Trimming cost V 5 bases and J 4 bases, with 6 bases left between them. The CDR3 sequence is 12 residues long. The CDR3 here is CASSRGNQPQHF. CDR3 bases: TGTGCCAGCAGTAGGGGGAATCAGCCCCAGCATTTT.

At least ten counts were recorded for this clonotype. V is TRBV5-1 and J is TRBJ2-1; 7 positions match TRBD2. The CDR3 is 16 amino acids. The germline CDR1 and CDR2 sequences are SGHRS and YFSETQ. The trim removed 0 bases at V and 7 bases at J, leaving 10 bases unmatched. The chain's CDR3 is CASSLEAGKTLNEQFF. The CDR3 DNA reads as TGCGCCAGCAGCTTGGAAGCGGGAAAAACGTTGAATGAGCAGTTCTTC.

The V and J genes are TRBV5-4 and TRBJ2-4; D is possibly TRBD1 (5 bases). Trimming removed 3 bases from V and 0 bases from J, with 10 bases in between. Germline lookup yields CDR1 SGHNT and CDR2 YYREEE (reference sequence). This CDR3 is built from 15 residues. The CDR3 spells CASSSDTLAKNIQYF. The CDR3 DNA reads as TGTGCCAGCAGCTCGGACACGTTAGCCAAAAACATTCAGTACTTC. The full variable domain, with the rest looked up from reference TRBV5-4 and TRBJ2-4, is ETGVTQSPTHLIKTRGQQVTLRCSSQSGHNTVSWYQQALGQGPQFIFQYYREEENGRGNFPPRFSGLQFPNYSSELNVNALELDDSALYLCASSSDTLAKNIQYFGAGTRLSVL.

The sample holds many counts of this clonotype. The J gene is TRBJ2-1, the V gene TRBV12-3 or TRBV12-4; 7 bases match TRBD2. The CDR3 spans 13 residues. J lost 9 bases, V lost 8 bases, and 10 bases had no gene match. CDR3: CASGRGGMGEQFF. DNA for the CDR3: TGTGCCAGCGGGAGGGGAGGTATGGGTGAGCAGTTCTTC.

The J gene is TRBJ2-5, the V gene TRBV10-3, with a possible D match to TRBD2 (5 bases). Germline-derived CDR1 and CDR2 are ENHRY and SYGVKD. The CDR3 covers 14 residues. Trimming took off 2 bases at V and 3 bases at J, with 10 bases between the two ends. The CDR3 DNA follows: TGTGCCATCAGTGAGAGTACCGGGGAAGAGACCCAGTACTTC. Its protein product is CAISESTGEETQYF.

This clonotype appeared a few times. The genes are TRBV7-8 and TRBJ1-2; D gene ambiguous. The length of the CDR3 is 13 residues. Between the trimmed V and J ends, which lost 4 bases and 4 bases, there was a span of 10 bases. CDR1 is SGHVS and CDR2 is FQNEAQ in the germline V gene. CDR3 residues: CASSSPGLYGYTF. For the CDR3, the DNA is TGTGCCAGCAGCTCTCCGGGTCTCTATGGCTACACCTTC. The full variable domain, rest sourced from reference TRBV7-8 and TRBJ1-2, is GAGVSQSPRYKVAKRGQDVALRCDPISGHVSLFWYQQALGQGPEFLTYFQNEAQLDKSGLPSDRFFAERPEGSVSTLKIQRTQQEDSAVYLCASSSPGLYGYTFGSGTRLTVV.